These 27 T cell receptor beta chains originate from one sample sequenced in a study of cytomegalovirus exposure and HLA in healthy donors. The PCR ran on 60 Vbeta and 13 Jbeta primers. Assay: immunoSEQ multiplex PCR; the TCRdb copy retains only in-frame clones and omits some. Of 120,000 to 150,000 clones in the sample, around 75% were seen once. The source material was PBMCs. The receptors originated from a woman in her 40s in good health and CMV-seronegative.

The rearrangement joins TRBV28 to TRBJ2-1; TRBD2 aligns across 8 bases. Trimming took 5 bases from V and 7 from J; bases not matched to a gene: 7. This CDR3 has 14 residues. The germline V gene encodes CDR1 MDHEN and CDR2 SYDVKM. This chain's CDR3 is CASSTGGTSNEQFF. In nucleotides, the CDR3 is TGTGCCAGCAGTACGGGGGGGACTTCGAATGAGCAGTTCTTC.

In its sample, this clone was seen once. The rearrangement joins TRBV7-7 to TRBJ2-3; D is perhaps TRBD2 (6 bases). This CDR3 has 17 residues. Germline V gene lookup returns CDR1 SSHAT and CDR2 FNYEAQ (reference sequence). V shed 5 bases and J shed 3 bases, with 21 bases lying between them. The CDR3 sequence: CASSPLVGQGGTDTQYF. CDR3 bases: TGTGCCAGCAGCCCCCTTGTCGGTCAGGGAGGTACAGATACGCAGTATTTT.

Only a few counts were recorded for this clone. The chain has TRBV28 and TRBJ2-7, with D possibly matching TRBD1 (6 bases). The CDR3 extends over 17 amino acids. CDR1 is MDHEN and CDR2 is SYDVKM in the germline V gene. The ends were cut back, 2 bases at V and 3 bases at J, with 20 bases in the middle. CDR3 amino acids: CASSLTGINPAVYEQYF. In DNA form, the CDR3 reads TGTGCCAGCAGTTTAACAGGGATTAACCCGGCGGTCTACGAGCAGTACTTC.

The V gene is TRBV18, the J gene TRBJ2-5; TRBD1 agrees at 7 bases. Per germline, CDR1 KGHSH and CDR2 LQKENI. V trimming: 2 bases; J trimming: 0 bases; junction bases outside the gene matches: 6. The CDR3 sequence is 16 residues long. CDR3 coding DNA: TGTGCCAGCTCACCAGGGACAGTATTTGACCAAGAGACCCAGTACTTC. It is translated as CASSPGTVFDQETQYF.

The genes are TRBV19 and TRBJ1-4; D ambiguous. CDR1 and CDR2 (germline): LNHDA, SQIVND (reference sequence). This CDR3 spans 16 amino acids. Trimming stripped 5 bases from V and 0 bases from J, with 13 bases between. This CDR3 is CASSLNSHATNEKLFF. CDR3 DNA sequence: TGTGCCAGTAGTTTAAACAGTCATGCAACTAATGAAAAACTGTTTTTT.

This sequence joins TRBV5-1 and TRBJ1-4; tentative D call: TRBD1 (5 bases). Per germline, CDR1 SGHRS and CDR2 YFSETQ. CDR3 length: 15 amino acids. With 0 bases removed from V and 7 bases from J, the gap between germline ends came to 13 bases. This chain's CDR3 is CASSLESGMGEKLFF. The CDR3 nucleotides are TGCGCCAGCAGCTTGGAGTCAGGGATGGGTGAAAAACTGTTTTTT.

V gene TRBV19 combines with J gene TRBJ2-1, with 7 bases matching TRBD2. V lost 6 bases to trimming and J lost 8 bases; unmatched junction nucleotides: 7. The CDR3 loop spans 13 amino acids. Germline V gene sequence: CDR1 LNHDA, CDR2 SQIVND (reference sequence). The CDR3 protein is CASRWQAGDEQFF. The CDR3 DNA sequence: TGTGCCAGTAGGTGGCAGGCGGGGGATGAGCAGTTCTTC.

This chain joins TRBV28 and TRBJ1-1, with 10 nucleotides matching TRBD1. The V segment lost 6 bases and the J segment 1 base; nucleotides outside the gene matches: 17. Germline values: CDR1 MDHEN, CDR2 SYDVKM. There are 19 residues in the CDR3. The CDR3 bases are TGTGCCAGCAGATCAACCCAAGGTCTGTGGACAGGGGGGAACACTGAAGCTTTCTTT. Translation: CASRSTQGLWTGGNTEAFF.

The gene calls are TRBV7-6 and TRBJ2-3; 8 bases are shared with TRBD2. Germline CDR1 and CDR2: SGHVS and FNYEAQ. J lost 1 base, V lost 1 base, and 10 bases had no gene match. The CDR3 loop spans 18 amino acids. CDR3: CASSLGPLAGGGTDTQYF. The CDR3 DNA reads TGTGCCAGCAGCTTAGGACCACTGGCGGGGGGAGGCACAGATACGCAGTATTTT.

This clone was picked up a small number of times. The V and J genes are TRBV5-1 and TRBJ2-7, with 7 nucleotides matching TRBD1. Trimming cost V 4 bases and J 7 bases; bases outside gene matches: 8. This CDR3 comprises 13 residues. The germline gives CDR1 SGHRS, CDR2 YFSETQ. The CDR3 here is CASSKQGSGEQYF. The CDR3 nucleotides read TGCGCCAGCAGCAAACAGGGGTCTGGTGAGCAGTACTTC.

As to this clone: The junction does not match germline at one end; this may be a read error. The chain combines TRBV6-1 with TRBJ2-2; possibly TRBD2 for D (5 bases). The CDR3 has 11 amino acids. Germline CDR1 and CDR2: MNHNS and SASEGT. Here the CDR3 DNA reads TGTGCCGGCAGCCGGAGGCGGGAGCTGTTTTTT. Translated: CAGSRRRELFF.

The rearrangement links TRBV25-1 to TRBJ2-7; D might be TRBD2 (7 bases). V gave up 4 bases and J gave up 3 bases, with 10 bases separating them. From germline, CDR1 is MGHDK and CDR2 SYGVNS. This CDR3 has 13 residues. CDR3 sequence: CASSGGGIYEQYF. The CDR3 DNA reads TGTGCCAGCAGTGGGGGGGGCATCTACGAGCAGTACTTC.

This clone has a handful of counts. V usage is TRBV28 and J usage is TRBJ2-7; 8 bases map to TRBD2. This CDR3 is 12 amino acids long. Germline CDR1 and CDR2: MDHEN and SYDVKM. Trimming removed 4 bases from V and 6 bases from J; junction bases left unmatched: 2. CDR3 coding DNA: TGTGCCAGCAGTTACGGGACTAGCGAGCAGTACTTC. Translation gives CASSYGTSEQYF.

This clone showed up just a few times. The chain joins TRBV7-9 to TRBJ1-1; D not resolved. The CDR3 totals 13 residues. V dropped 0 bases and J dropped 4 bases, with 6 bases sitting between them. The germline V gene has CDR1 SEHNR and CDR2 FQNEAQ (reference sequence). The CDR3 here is CASSLAERTEAFF. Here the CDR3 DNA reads TGTGCCAGCAGCTTAGCGGAGCGCACTGAAGCTTTCTTT.

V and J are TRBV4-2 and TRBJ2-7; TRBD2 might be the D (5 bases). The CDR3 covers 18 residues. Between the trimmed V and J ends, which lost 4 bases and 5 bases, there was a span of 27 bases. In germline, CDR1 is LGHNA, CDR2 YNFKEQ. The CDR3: CASSLGLRTTPKENEQYF. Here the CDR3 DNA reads TGTGCCAGCAGCCTTGGACTGAGAACGACCCCGAAGGAAAACGAGCAGTACTTC.

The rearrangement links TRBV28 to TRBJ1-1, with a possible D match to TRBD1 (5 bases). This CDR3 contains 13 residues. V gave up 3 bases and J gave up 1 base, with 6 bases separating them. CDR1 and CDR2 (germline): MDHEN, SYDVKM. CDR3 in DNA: TGTGCCAGCAGTTTTAGGGGGAACACTGAAGCTTTCTTT. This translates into CASSFRGNTEAFF.

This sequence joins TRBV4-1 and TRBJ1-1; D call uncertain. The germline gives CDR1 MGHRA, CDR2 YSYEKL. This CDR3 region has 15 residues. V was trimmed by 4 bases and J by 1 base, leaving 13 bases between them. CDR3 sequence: CASSRAAGGNTEAFF. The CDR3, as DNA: TGCGCCAGCAGCCGGGCCGCGGGAGGGAACACTGAAGCTTTCTTT.

In DNA form, the CDR3 reads TGTGCCAGTAGTCCAGGGGGACAGCGCTATGGCTACACCTTC. Its protein is CASSPGGQRYGYTF. The chain links TRBV19 to TRBJ1-2; 7 nucleotides align to TRBD1. CDR1 and CDR2 (germline): LNHDA, SQIVND (reference sequence). With 5 bases clipped from V and 4 bases from J, the junction kept 7 bases outside the gene matches. The CDR3 loop spans 14 amino acids.

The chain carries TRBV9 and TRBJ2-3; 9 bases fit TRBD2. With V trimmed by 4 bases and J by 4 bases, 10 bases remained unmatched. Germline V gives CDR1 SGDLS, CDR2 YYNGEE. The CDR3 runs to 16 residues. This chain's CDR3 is CASSSNSGSIADTQYF. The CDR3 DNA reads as TGTGCCAGCAGCTCCAATAGCGGGAGTATAGCAGATACGCAGTATTTT. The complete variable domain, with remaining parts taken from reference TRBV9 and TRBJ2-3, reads DSGVTQTPKHLITATGQRVTLRCSPRSGDLSVYWYQQSLDQGLQFLIQYYNGEERAKGNILERFSAQQFPDLHSELNLSSLELGDSALYFCASSSNSGSIADTQYFGPGTRLTVL.

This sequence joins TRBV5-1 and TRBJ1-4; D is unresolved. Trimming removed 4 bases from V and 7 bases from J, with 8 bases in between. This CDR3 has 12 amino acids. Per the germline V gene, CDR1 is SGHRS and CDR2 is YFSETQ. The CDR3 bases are TGCGCCAGCAGCCCATCGGGTGAAAAACTGTTTTTT. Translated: CASSPSGEKLFF.

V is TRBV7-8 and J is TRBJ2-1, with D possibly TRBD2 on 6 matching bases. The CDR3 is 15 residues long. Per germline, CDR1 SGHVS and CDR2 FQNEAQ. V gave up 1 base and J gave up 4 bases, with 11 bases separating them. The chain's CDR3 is CASSLETGVYNEQFF. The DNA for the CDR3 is TGTGCCAGCAGCTTAGAGACGGGGGTATACAATGAGCAGTTCTTC.

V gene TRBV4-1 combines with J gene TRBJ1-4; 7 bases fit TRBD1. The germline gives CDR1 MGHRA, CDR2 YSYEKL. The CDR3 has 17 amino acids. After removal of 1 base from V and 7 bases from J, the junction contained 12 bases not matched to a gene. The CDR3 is CASSQGQGSRIGEKLFF. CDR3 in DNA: TGCGCCAGCAGCCAAGGACAGGGATCCCGCATAGGTGAAAAACTGTTTTTT.

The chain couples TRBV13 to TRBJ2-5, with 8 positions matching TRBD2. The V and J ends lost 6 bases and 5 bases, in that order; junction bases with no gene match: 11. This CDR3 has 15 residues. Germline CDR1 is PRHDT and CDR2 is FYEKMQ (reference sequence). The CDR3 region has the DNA TGTGCCAGCAGTTATACTAGCGGCAGTAAGGAGACCCAGTACTTC. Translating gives CASSYTSGSKETQYF. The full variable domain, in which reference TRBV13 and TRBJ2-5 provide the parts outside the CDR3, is AAGVIQSPRHLIKEKRETATLKCYPIPRHDTVYWYQQGPGQDPQFLISFYEKMQSDKGSIPDRFSAQQFSDYHSELNMSSLELGDSALYFCASSYTSGSKETQYFGPGTRLLVL.

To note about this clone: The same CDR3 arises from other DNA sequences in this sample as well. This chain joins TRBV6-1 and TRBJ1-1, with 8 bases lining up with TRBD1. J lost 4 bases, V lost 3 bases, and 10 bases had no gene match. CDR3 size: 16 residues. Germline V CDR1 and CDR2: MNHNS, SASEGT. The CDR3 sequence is CASSEVGRGRPTEAFF. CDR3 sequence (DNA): TGTGCCAGCAGTGAGGTGGGCAGGGGGCGCCCCACTGAAGCTTTCTTT.

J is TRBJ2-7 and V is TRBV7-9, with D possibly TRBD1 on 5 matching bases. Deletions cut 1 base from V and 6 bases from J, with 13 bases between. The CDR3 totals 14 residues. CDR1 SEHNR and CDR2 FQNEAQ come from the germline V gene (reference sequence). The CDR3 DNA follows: TGTGCCAGCAGCTTAGTTGGAGTGACAGCCGAGCAGTACTTC. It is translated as CASSLVGVTAEQYF.

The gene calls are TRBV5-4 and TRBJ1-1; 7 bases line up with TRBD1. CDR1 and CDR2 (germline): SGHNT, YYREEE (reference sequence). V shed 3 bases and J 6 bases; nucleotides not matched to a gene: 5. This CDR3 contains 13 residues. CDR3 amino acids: CASSSTQGSEAFF. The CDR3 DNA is TGTGCCAGCAGCTCTACACAGGGGTCTGAAGCTTTCTTT.

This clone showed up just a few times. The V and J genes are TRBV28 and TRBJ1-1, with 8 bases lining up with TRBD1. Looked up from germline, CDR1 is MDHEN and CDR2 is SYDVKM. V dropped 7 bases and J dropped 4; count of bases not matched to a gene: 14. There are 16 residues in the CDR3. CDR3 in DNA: TGTGCCAGCATTCCCACAGGGGGGGGGCGCGGCACTGAAGCTTTCTTT. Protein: CASIPTGGGRGTEAFF.